The clone carrying this T cell receptor (beta chain) has a handful of counts. Its antigen is currently unknown. This specimen comes from a study of cytomegalovirus exposure and HLA in healthy donors. Regarding the study as a whole: One variant, a missense change in DCLRE1C, was linked in a later analysis to TCR beta V- and J-gene trimming. Highly shared variants forming one cluster were likely a sequencing artifact. Accurate prediction of HLA-A and HLA-B alleles (for most subjects) was reportedly achieved from TCR beta sequences.

Germline V lookup: CDR1 MNHEY, CDR2 SVGAGI. V lost 6 bases to trimming and J lost 2 bases; unmatched junction nucleotides: 3. The CDR3 has 13 amino acids. Both 60 Vbeta primers and 13 Jbeta primers went into the PCR. TCRdb's copy holds only in-frame clones and misses some; the assay was immunoSEQ multiplex PCR. The profile shows about 120,000 clones, around 74% of them singletons. The chain carries TRBV6-5 and TRBJ1-1; 7 nucleotides agree with TRBD1. The material sequenced was PBMCs. This clonotype was sampled from a woman between 18 and 30 years old in good health and CMV-seronegative. CDR3: CASRDRVNTEAFF. CDR3 bases: TGTGCCAGCAGAGACAGGGTTAACACTGAAGCTTTCTTT.